One and the same sample provided the 27 T cell receptor beta chains below, sequenced in a study of stem cell transplantation in POMP-related autoinflammatory disease. Generated by immunoSEQ multiplex PCR, the TCRdb table keeps only in-frame clones and is missing some. The sample records some 65,000 clones, around 90% being singletons. The material was CD4+ T cells from PBMCs, obtained after stem cell transplantation. The receptors here all came from a human patient with POMP-related autoinflammation and immune dysregulation (PRAID). The graft donor may have given rise to some T cells.

The chain couples TRBV28 to TRBJ1-3, with 7 bases lining up with TRBD1. This CDR3 has 15 amino acids. The V gene's germline CDR1 is MDHEN and CDR2 SYDVKM. Trimming removed 4 bases from V and 13 bases from J; junction bases left unmatched: 16. This chain's CDR3 is CASSSRDSWKRWIYF. The CDR3, as DNA: TGTGCCAGCAGTTCCCGGGACAGCTGGAAACGGTGGATATATTTT.

The chain is built from TRBV27 and TRBJ2-7; D call uncertain. This CDR3 spans 13 amino acids. Germline lookup yields CDR1 MNHEY and CDR2 SMNVEV (reference sequence). V gave up 10 bases and J gave up 2 bases, with 15 bases separating them. The CDR3 region has the DNA TGTGCCAACGTGGGAACAGCCCCCTACGAGCAGTACGTC. Translation: CANVGTAPYEQYV.

This chain joins TRBV5-1 and TRBJ2-3; unclear D gene. V was pared by 5 bases and J by 3 bases, with 16 bases between. Germline CDR1 is SGHRS and CDR2 is YFSETQ. This CDR3 comprises 15 residues. CDR3 residues: CASRRMDHETDTQYF. CDR3 in DNA: TGCGCCAGCAGGAGGATGGACCACGAGACAGATACGCAGTATTTT.

The rearrangement uses TRBV5-6 and TRBJ1-1; D remains ambiguous. This CDR3 spans 14 amino acids. Germline V gives CDR1 SGHDT, CDR2 YYEEEE. Trimming stripped 7 bases from V and 8 bases from J, with 21 bases between. CDR3 in DNA: TGTGCCAGCGTCAAGATGCCTTCCCGCGGGGAAGCTTTCTTT. It yields the protein CASVKMPSRGEAFF.

The chain recombines TRBV27 with TRBJ1-4; D remains ambiguous. The length of the CDR3 is 11 residues. V dropped 7 bases and J dropped 6 bases, with 6 bases sitting between them. Germline loops: CDR1 MNHEY, CDR2 SMNVEV (reference sequence). CDR3 nucleotides: TGTGCCAGCAAACGTGATGAAAAACTGTTTTTT. It codes for CASKRDEKLFF. Full variable domain (missing parts from reference TRBV27 and TRBJ1-4): EAQVTQNPRYLITVTGKKLTVTCSQNMNHEYMSWYRQDPGLGLRQIYYSMNVEVTDKGDVPEGYKVSRKEKRNFPLILESPSPNQTSLYFCASKRDEKLFFGSGTQLSVL.

The rearrangement joins TRBV10-3 to TRBJ1-6; no reliable D call. V was cut by 0 bases and J by 1 base, with 10 bases left in between. CDR1 and CDR2 (germline): ENHRY, SYGVKD. The CDR3 runs 17 residues. The CDR3 loop reads CAISESLERSYNSPLHF. CDR3 coding DNA: TGTGCCATCAGTGAGTCACTGGAACGATCCTATAATTCACCCCTCCACTTT.

Written as DNA, the CDR3 is TGTGCCAGCAGTTACTCGGGGGTTTTGAACACTGAAGCTTTCTTT. As protein: CASSYSGVLNTEAFF. This chain uses TRBV6-5 with TRBJ1-1; the D gene is possibly TRBD1 (5 bases). V lost 0 bases and J 0 bases, leaving 8 bases between the germline ends. Germline V lookup: CDR1 MNHEY, CDR2 SVGAGI. The CDR3 contains 15 residues.

The V call is TRBV5-5, the J call TRBJ1-4; unclear D gene. The CDR3 totals 16 residues. CDR1 and CDR2 (germline): SGHKS, YYEKEE (reference sequence). The V end lost 1 base, the J end lost 0 bases, and 10 bases lay between the germline ends. CDR3 sequence: CASSLRTVATNEKLFF. CDR3 coding DNA: TGTGCCAGCAGCTTGCGCACAGTTGCAACTAATGAAAAACTGTTTTTT.

The rearrangement joins TRBV5-1 to TRBJ1-2; D might be TRBD1 (6 bases). The CDR3 contains 14 residues. The ends were cut back, 4 bases at V and 3 bases at J, with 13 bases in the middle. Germline values: CDR1 SGHRS, CDR2 YFSETQ. The CDR3 region has the DNA TGCGCCAGCAGCCCCCACAGGGAGGACTATGGCTACACCTTC. Translated, it gives CASSPHREDYGYTF.

This chain links TRBV7-9 with TRBJ2-2, with 8 positions matching TRBD2. This CDR3 region has 15 residues. The trim removed 1 base at V and 4 bases at J, leaving 2 bases unmatched. From germline, CDR1 is SEHNR and CDR2 FQNEAQ (reference sequence). The CDR3 here is CASSLVLAGTGELFF. The CDR3 DNA is TGTGCCAGCAGCTTAGTTCTAGCGGGCACCGGGGAGCTGTTTTTT.

The rearrangement links TRBV6-2 or TRBV6-3 to TRBJ2-5; D is unclear. CDR1 is MNHEY and CDR2 is SVGEGT in the germline V gene. This CDR3 is 12 amino acids long. Trimming cost V 0 bases and J 5 bases, with 4 bases left between them. Here the CDR3 reads CASSYSRETQYF. The DNA of the CDR3 is TGTGCCAGCAGTTACTCGAGGGAGACCCAGTACTTC.

This chain connects TRBV7-9 to TRBJ2-1; TRBD2 matches at 11 bases. Germline CDR1 is SEHNR and CDR2 is FQNEAQ (reference sequence). The junction had 5 bases not matched to a gene; V was cut back by 6 bases and J by 4 bases. The CDR3 is 15 residues long. The CDR3 here is CASRAGTSGYNEQFF. CDR3 DNA: TGTGCCAGCAGAGCCGGGACTAGCGGTTACAATGAGCAGTTCTTC.

V gene TRBV5-1 combines with J gene TRBJ1-2; tentatively, D is TRBD1 (5 bases). CDR1 SGHRS and CDR2 YFSETQ come from the germline V gene. The length of the CDR3 is 15 residues. V was cut by 0 bases and J by 5 bases, with 14 bases left in between. The CDR3 is CASSLAQAQEYGYTF. The DNA of the CDR3 is TGCGCCAGCAGCTTGGCCCAGGCACAGGAGTATGGCTACACCTTC. The entire variable domain, with the rest obtained from reference TRBV5-1 and TRBJ1-2, is as follows: KAGVTQTPRYLIKTRGQQVTLSCSPISGHRSVSWYQQTPGQGLQFLFEYFSETQRNKGNFPGRFSGRQFSNSRSEMNVSTLELGDSALYLCASSLAQAQEYGYTFGSGTRLTVV.

The rearrangement uses TRBV27 and TRBJ1-5, with D maybe TRBD1 (6 bases). The CDR3 length is 14 residues. Between the trimmed V and J ends, which lost 5 bases and 7 bases, there was a span of 15 bases. Per the germline V gene, CDR1 is MNHEY and CDR2 is SMNVEV (reference sequence). CDR3 protein: CASSRDISIQPQHF. The CDR3 DNA follows: TGTGCCAGCAGTCGGGACATCTCAATCCAGCCCCAGCATTTT.

The V and J genes are TRBV4-1 and TRBJ2-7; TRBD1 is a possible D gene (6 bases). The V end was cut by 0 bases, the J end by 6 bases, with 18 bases between. CDR1 and CDR2 (germline): MGHRA, YSYEKL. The CDR3 loop spans 16 amino acids. CDR3 sequence (DNA): TGCGCCAGCAGCCAAGATAAGCCGGGACACGATCCCGAGCAGTACGTC. It encodes CASSQDKPGHDPEQYV.

This chain joins TRBV21-1 and TRBJ2-1; the listed D gene, TRBD2, was not tested against the DNA. TRBV21-1 is marked as a pseudogene. The CDR3 loop spans 14 amino acids. This chain's CDR3 is CASGLAGGLNEQFF. CDR3 nucleotide sequence: TGTGCCAGCGGACTAGCGGGGGGGCTGAATGAGCAGTTCTTC.

The chain combines TRBV7-8 with TRBJ1-1; 9 positions match TRBD1. CDR3 length equals 14 residues. Per germline, CDR1 SGHVS and CDR2 FQNEAQ. With 6 bases clipped from V and 5 bases from J, the junction kept 7 bases outside the gene matches. Written as DNA, the CDR3 is TGTGCCAGCAGGGCCGGGACAGGGTCGACTGAAGCTTTCTTT. Amino acids: CASRAGTGSTEAFF.

The chain uses TRBV2 and TRBJ2-6; D may be TRBD2 (6 bases). Per the germline V gene, CDR1 is SNHLY and CDR2 is FYNNEI. The ends were cut back, 1 base at V and 1 base at J, with 8 bases in the middle. The CDR3 is 16 amino acids. CDR3: CASSEVGGSGANVLTF. As DNA, the CDR3 is TGTGCCAGCAGTGAAGTGGGGGGTTCTGGGGCCAACGTCCTGACTTTC.

The chain combines TRBV7-2 with TRBJ2-2, with D unclear. The CDR3 spans 15 residues. With 8 bases removed from V and 0 bases from J, the gap between germline ends came to 13 bases. CDR1 is SGHTA, CDR2 FQGNSA, per germline. The chain's CDR3 is CASSRSSANTGELFF. CDR3 DNA: TGTGCCAGCTCCCGGAGCAGTGCGAACACCGGGGAGCTGTTTTTT.

This sequence joins TRBV24-1 and TRBJ2-1, with 11 bases fitting TRBD1. Germline CDR1 is KGHDR and CDR2 is SFDVKD. The CDR3 loop spans 16 amino acids. With V trimmed by 2 bases and J by 4 bases, 3 bases remained unmatched. The CDR3 spells CATSDSDRGPYNEQFF. CDR3 nucleotides: TGTGCCACCAGTGATTCGGACAGGGGGCCTTACAATGAGCAGTTCTTC.

The chain recombines TRBV29-1 with TRBJ2-4; 7 bases are a match to TRBD2. CDR1 is SQVTM, CDR2 ANQGSEA, per germline. The CDR3 totals 14 residues. The trim removed 4 bases at V and 9 bases at J, leaving 12 bases unmatched. The DNA of the CDR3 is TGCAGCGTTGTAATGGGAGGGCTTTCTCGCATTCAGTACTTC. Protein: CSVVMGGLSRIQYF.

The chain employs TRBV5-4 and TRBJ2-5; D unclear. This CDR3 comprises 13 residues. Trimming left V 4 bases short and J 5 bases short, with 12 bases between. The germline V gene encodes CDR1 SGHNT and CDR2 YYREEE (reference sequence). CDR3 residues: CASSTGPGETQYF. Here the CDR3 DNA reads TGTGCCAGCAGCACTGGTCCTGGGGAGACCCAGTACTTC.

This clone was observed once. CDR3 DNA: TGCAGCGTTAGTGGGGCAGAACACGAACCCCAGCATTTT. Translating gives CSVSGAEHEPQHF. The J gene is TRBJ1-5, the V gene TRBV29-1; TRBD1 is a possible D gene (5 bases). CDR1 SQVTM and CDR2 ANQGSEA come from the germline V gene. CDR3 length: 13 amino acids. V was pared by 5 bases and J by 10 bases, with 18 bases between.

This sequence joins TRBV2 and TRBJ1-5; D is unresolved. The germline V gene encodes CDR1 SNHLY and CDR2 FYNNEI. Trimming shortened V by 1 base and J by 4 bases, and 11 bases separated the two germline ends. The CDR3 has 15 amino acids. The CDR3 DNA follows: TGTGCCAGCAGTGAAGGCAGGTCATATAATCAGCCCCAGCATTTT. Protein: CASSEGRSYNQPQHF.

The chain employs TRBV30 and TRBJ2-5; D perhaps matches TRBD2 (6 bases). The CDR3 contains 13 residues. V dropped 4 bases and J dropped 9 bases, with 18 bases sitting between them. Germline CDR1 reads GTSNPN; CDR2 reads SVGIG (reference sequence). CDR3 sequence reads: CAWKLGGELAQYF. CDR3 in DNA: TGTGCCTGGAAATTGGGGGGAGAGCTGGCCCAGTACTTC.

The chain uses TRBV7-9 and TRBJ1-2; D is unresolved. V was cut by 3 bases and J by 2 bases, with 13 bases left in between. In germline, CDR1 is SEHNR, CDR2 FQNEAQ (reference sequence). The CDR3 runs 15 residues. The CDR3 bases are TGTGCCAGCAGCTTCCAGGCGGCACCCAACTATGGCTACACCTTC. It translates to CASSFQAAPNYGYTF.

V and J are TRBV6-5 and TRBJ2-6; no clear D gene. This CDR3 has 14 residues. Germline CDR1 and CDR2: MNHEY and SVGAGI. V lost 6 bases, J lost 1 base, and 7 bases lay in between. DNA of the CDR3: TGTGCCAGCAGCCGTTTTTCTGGGGCCAACGTCCTGACTTTC. It translates to CASSRFSGANVLTF.